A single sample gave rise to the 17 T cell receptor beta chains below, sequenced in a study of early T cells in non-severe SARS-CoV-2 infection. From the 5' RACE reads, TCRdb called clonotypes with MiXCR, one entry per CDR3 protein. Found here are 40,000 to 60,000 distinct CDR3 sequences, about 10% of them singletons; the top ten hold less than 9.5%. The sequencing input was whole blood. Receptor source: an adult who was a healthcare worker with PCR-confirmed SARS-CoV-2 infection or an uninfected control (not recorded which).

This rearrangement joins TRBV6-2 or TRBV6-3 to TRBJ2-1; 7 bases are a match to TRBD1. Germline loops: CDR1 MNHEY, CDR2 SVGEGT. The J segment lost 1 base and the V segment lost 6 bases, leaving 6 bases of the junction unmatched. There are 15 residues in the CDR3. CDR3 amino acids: CASRSRQGSYNEQFF. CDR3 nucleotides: TGTGCCAGCAGATCTCGACAGGGATCCTACAATGAGCAGTTCTTC.

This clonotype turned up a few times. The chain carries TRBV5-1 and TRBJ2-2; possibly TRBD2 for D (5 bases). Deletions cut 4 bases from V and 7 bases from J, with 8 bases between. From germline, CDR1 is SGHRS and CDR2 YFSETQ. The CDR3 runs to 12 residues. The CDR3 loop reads CASSHGDGELFF. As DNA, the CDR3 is TGCGCCAGCAGCCACGGGGACGGGGAGCTGTTTTTT.

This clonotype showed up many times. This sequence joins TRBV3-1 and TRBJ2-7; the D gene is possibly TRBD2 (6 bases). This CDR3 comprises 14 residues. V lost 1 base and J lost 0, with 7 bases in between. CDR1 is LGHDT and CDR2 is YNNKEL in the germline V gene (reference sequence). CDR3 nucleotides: TGTGCCAGCAGCCAAGGGACTATCTCCTACGAGCAGTACTTC. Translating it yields CASSQGTISYEQYF.

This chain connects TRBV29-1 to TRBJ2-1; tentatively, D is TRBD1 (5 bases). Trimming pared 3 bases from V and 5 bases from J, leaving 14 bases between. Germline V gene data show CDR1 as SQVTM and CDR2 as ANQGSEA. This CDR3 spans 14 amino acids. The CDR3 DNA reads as TGCAGCGTTGACAGGGCGCCTAAAAACAATGAGCAGTTCTTC. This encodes CSVDRAPKNNEQFF.

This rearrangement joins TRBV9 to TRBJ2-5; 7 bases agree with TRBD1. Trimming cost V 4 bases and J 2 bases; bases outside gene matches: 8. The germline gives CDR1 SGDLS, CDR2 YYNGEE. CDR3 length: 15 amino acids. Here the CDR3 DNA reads TGTGCCAGCAGCCCTATACCGACAGGGCAAGAGACCCAGTACTTC. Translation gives CASSPIPTGQETQYF.

This chain's CDR3 is CASSLAQGGYGYTF. In DNA, the CDR3 is TGTGCCAGCAGCTTAGCGCAGGGGGGTTATGGCTACACCTTC. The chain recombines TRBV13 with TRBJ1-2, with TRBD1 identical over 7 bases. The CDR3 sequence is 14 residues long. Germline lookup yields CDR1 PRHDT and CDR2 FYEKMQ (reference sequence). The V and J ends lost 1 base and 5 bases, in that order; junction bases with no gene match: 4.

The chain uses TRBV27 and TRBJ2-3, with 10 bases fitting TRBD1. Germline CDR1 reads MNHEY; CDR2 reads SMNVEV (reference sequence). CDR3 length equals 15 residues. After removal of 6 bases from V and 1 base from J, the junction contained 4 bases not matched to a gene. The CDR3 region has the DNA TGTGCCAGCAGACCGGACAGGGGGGGCACAGATACGCAGTATTTT. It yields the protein CASRPDRGGTDTQYF.

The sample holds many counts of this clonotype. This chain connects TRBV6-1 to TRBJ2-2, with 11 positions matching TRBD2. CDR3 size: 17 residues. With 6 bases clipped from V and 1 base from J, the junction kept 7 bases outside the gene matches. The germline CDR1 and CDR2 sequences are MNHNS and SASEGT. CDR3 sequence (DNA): TGTGCCAGCAGCCCGCTAGCGGGAGGAGGGAACACCGGGGAGCTGTTTTTT. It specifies CASSPLAGGGNTGELFF.

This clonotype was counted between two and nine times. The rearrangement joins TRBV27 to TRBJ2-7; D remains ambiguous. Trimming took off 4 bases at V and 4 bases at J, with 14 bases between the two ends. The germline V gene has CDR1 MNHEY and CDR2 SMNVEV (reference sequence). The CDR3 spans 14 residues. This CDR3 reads CASSSLPEAYEQYF. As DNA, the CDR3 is TGTGCCAGCAGTTCGTTACCCGAAGCGTACGAGCAGTACTTC.

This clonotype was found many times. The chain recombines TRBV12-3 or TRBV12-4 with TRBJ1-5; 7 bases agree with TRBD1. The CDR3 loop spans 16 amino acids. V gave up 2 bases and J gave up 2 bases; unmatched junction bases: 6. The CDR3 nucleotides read TGTGCCAGCAGTTTAATGACAGGGCTGGGCAATCAGCCCCAGCATTTT. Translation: CASSLMTGLGNQPQHF.

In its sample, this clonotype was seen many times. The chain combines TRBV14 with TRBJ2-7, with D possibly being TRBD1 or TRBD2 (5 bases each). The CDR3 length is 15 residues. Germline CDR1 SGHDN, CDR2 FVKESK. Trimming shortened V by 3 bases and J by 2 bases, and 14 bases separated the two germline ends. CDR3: CASSQAPGPPYEQYF. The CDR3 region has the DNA TGTGCCAGCAGCCAGGCCCCGGGACCCCCCTACGAGCAGTACTTC.

The CDR3 loop reads CASSSTDYTQYF. CDR3 bases: TGTGCCAGCAGTTCGACGGACTACACCCAGTACTTC. J is TRBJ2-5 and V is TRBV12-3 or TRBV12-4, with D tentatively TRBD2 (6 bases). Deletions cut 4 bases from V and 8 bases from J, with 11 bases between. The CDR3 has 12 amino acids.

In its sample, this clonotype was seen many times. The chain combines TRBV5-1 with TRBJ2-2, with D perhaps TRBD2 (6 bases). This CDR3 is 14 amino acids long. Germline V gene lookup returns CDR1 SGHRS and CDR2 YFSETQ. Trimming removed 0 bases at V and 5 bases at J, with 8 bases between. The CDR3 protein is CASSLGSGTGELFF. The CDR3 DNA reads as TGCGCCAGCAGCTTGGGCAGCGGGACCGGGGAGCTGTTTTTT.

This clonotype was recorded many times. The CDR3 DNA reads TGTGCCAGCAGTTTCGGACTAGCGGGATCTAGCACAGATACGCAGTATTTT. As protein: CASSFGLAGSSTDTQYF. The J gene is TRBJ2-3, the V gene TRBV12-3 or TRBV12-4; 12 bases align to TRBD2. The CDR3 has 17 residues. The J segment lost 0 bases and the V segment lost 3 bases, leaving 4 bases of the junction unmatched.

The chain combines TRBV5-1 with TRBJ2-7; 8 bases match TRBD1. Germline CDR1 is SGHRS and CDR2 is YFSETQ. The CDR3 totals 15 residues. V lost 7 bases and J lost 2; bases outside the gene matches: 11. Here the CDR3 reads CASRSGLQGAYEQYF. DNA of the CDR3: TGCGCCAGCCGCTCTGGCTTACAGGGGGCCTACGAGCAGTACTTC.

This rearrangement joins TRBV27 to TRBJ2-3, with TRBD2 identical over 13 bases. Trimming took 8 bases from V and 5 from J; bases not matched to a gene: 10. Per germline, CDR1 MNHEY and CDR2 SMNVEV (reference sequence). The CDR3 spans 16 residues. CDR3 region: CASHSGWTSGGDTQYF. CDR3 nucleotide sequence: TGTGCCAGCCACAGCGGTTGGACTAGCGGGGGAGATACGCAGTATTTT.

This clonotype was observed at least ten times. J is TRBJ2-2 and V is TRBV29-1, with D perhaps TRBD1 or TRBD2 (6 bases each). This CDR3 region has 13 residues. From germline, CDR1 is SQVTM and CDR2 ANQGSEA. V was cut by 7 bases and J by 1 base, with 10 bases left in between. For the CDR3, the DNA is TGCAGCGGAGGGGGAGGGAACACCGGGGAGCTGTTTTTT. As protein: CSGGGGNTGELFF.